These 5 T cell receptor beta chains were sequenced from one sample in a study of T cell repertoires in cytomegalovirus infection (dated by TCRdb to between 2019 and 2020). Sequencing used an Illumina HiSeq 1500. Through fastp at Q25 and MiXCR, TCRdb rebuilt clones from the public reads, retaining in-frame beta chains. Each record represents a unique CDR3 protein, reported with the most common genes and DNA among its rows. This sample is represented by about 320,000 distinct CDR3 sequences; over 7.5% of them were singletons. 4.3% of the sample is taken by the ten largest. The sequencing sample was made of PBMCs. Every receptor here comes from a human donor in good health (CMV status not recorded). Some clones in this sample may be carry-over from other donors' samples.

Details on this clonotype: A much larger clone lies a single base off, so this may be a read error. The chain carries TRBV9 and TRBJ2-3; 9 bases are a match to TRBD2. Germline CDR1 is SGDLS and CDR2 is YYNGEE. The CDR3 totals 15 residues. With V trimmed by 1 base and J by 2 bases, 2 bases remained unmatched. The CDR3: CASSVIAGATDTQYF. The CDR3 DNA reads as TGTGCCAGCAGCGTAATAGCGGGAGCCACAGATACGCAGTATTTT.

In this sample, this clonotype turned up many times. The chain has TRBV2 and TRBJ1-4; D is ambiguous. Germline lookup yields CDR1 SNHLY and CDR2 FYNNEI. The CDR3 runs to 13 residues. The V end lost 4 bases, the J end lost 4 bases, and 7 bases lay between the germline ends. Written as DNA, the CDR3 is TGTGCCAGCAGTGTTCAGTATAATGAAAAACTGTTTTTT. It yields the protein CASSVQYNEKLFF.

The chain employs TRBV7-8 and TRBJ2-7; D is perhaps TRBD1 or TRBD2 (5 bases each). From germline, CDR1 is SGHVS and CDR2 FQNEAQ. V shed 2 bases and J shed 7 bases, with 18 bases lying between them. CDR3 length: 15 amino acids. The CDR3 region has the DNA TGTGCCAGCAGCTTATCAGGGAGCGCCCGGACAGAGCAGTACTTC. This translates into CASSLSGSARTEQYF.

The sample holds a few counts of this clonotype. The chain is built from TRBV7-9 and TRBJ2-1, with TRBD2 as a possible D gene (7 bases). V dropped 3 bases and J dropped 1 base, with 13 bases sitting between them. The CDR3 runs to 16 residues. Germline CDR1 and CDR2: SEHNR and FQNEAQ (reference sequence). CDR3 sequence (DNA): TGTGCCAGCAGCTTTACCGGGGGGCCGTCCTACAATGAGCAGTTCTTC. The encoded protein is CASSFTGGPSYNEQFF.

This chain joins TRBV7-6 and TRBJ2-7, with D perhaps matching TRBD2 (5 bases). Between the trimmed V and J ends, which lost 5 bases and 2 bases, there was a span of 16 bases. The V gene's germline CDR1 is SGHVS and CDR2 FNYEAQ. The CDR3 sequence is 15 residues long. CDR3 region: CASSAIPTSPYEQYF. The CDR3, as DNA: TGTGCCAGCAGCGCTATCCCTACTAGTCCCTACGAGCAGTACTTC.